This is a list of T cell receptor beta chains from one sample in a study of response to subunit inactivated influenza vaccine. TCRdb reanalysed the RT-PCR reads using MiXCR and keeps one entry per CDR3 protein. Counted here are 450,000 to 600,000 distinct CDR3 sequences, less than 7.5% occurring once; the ten biggest clones make up roughly 13%. The starting material was PBMCs from blood, obtained less than 30 months after vaccination. These receptors originate from a man aged 50-75 years who received an inactivated influenza vaccine. Both conserved end residues are part of each CDR3. D genes are given only for firm matches. Clone size is not always given. Where it is, it says once, few, many or a class for expanded clones.

size: .; V: TRBV12-3/TRBV12-4; J: TRBJ2-3; length: 13; D: TRBD1; CDR3: CATRGTATDTQYF; DNA: TGTGCCACGCGTGGGACAGCCACAGATACGCAGTATTTT
size: few; V: TRBV20-1; J: TRBJ1-2; length: 12; D: .; CDR3: CSAPTDNYGYTF; DNA: TGCAGTGCTCCTACAGACAACTATGGCTACACCTTC
size: few; V: TRBV12-3/TRBV12-4; J: TRBJ1-2; length: 14; D: TRBD1; CDR3: CASSSGGNKHFHTF; DNA: TGTGCCAGCAGTTCAGGGGGCAACAAGCATTTCCACACCTTC
size: .; V: TRBV5-1; J: TRBJ2-7; length: 14; D: TRBD1; CDR3: CASSLVRTGFEQYF; DNA: TGCGCCAGCAGCTTGGTAAGGACAGGGTTCGAGCAGTACTTC
size: many; V: TRBV7-9; J: TRBJ2-7; length: 14; D: TRBD1; CDR3: CASSPGTATYEQYF; DNA: TGTGCCAGCAGCCCGGGGACAGCTACCTACGAGCAGTACTTC
size: few; V: TRBV12-3/TRBV12-4; J: TRBJ1-5; length: 14; D: .; CDR3: CASSFLDKNQPQHF; DNA: TGTGCCAGCAGTTTCCTGGACAAAAATCAGCCCCAGCATTTT
size: many; V: TRBV14; J: TRBJ1-2; length: 13; D: .; CDR3: CASSRDTIYGYTF; DNA: TGTGCCAGCAGCCGGGACACAATCTATGGCTACACCTTC
size: many; V: TRBV12-3/TRBV12-4; J: TRBJ1-5; length: 12; D: TRBD1; CDR3: CASRQGDQPQHF; DNA: TGTGCCAGCAGACAGGGGGATCAGCCCCAGCATTTT
size: few; V: TRBV4-3; J: TRBJ1-2; length: 15; D: TRBD1; CDR3: CASSQGDSQIYGYTF; DNA: TGCGCCAGCAGCCAAGGGGACAGCCAGATCTATGGCTACACCTTC
size: few; V: TRBV2; J: TRBJ2-3; length: 13; D: .; CDR3: CACDREGTDTQYF; DNA: TGTGCCTGCGACAGGGAGGGCACAGATACGCAGTATTTT
size: few; V: TRBV4-1; J: TRBJ1-1; length: 15; D: TRBD1; CDR3: CASSQVGQTYTEAFF; DNA: TGCGCCAGCAGCCAAGTGGGACAGACCTACACTGAAGCTTTCTTT
size: many; V: TRBV7-2; J: TRBJ2-5; length: 14; D: .; CDR3: CASSLGAKRGTQYF; DNA: TGTGCCAGCAGCTTAGGAGCTAAACGGGGGACCCAGTACTTC
size: many; V: TRBV20-1; J: TRBJ2-7; length: 14; D: TRBD1; CDR3: CSARVPGGNHEQYF; DNA: TGCAGTGCTAGAGTCCCAGGGGGCAATCACGAGCAGTACTTC
size: few; V: TRBV6-4; J: TRBJ2-2; length: 14; D: .; CDR3: CASSKAPNTGELFF; DNA: TGTGCCAGCAGTAAAGCCCCGAACACCGGGGAGCTGTTTTTT
size: many; V: TRBV24-1; J: TRBJ2-7; length: 15; D: TRBD1; CDR3: CATSETGTGGNEQYF; DNA: TGTGCCACCAGTGAAACCGGGACAGGGGGGAACGAGCAGTACTTC
size: few; V: TRBV6-2/TRBV6-3; J: TRBJ2-2; length: 14; D: .; CDR3: CASSPDGNTGELFF; DNA: TGTGCCAGCAGCCCCGACGGGAACACCGGGGAGCTGTTTTTT
size: .; V: TRBV7-8; J: TRBJ2-5; length: 15; D: .; CDR3: CASSLAQAYQETQYF; DNA: TGTGCCAGCAGCTTAGCGCAGGCGTACCAAGAGACCCAGTACTTC
size: few; V: TRBV20-1; J: TRBJ2-5; length: 12; D: .; CDR3: CSARATSETQYF; DNA: TGCAGTGCTAGAGCGACATCAGAGACCCAGTACTTC